Listed below are T cell receptor beta chains from one sample, sequenced in a study of OX40 agonist ivuxolimab in advanced cancers. Here immunoSEQ multiplex PCR was the method, and the copy in TCRdb shows in-frame clones only, minus some. Here the sample spans tens of thousands of clones, 84% being singletons. The sequencing used CD4+ or CD8+ T cells sorted from blood, collected in a trial of the OX40 agonist ivuxolimab. The receptor set was obtained from an adult with an advanced solid tumor such as melanoma, head and neck, liver or kidney cancer. Each CDR3 is given with its conserved first and last residue. Fields, in order: V gene, D gene, clone size, J gene, CDR3 DNA, CDR3 protein. D genes are given only for firm matches. Clone size appears in some rows only: once, few, many, or a class for an expanded clone.

v_gene: TRBV13; d_gene: .; abundance: .; j_gene: TRBJ1-4; CDR3nt: TGTGCCAGCAGCATTATCGTCGGACACGAAAAACTGTTTTTT; CDR3aa: CASSIIVGHEKLFF
v_gene: TRBV28; d_gene: .; abundance: .; j_gene: TRBJ1-5; CDR3nt: TGTGCCAGCAGTTTATCTGGGGAGGGTCAGCCCCAGCATTTT; CDR3aa: CASSLSGEGQPQHF
v_gene: TRBV7-9; d_gene: TRBD2; abundance: .; j_gene: TRBJ2-7; CDR3nt: TGTGCCAGCAGCTTAGGGGGACTAGCGGGAGAACAGTACTTC; CDR3aa: CASSLGGLAGEQYF
v_gene: TRBV6-4; d_gene: TRBD1; abundance: .; j_gene: TRBJ2-1; CDR3nt: TGTGCCAGCAGTGGGGGACAGGGGGTCAATGAGCAGTTCTTC; CDR3aa: CASSGGQGVNEQFF
v_gene: TRBV6-4; d_gene: TRBD1; abundance: .; j_gene: TRBJ1-2; CDR3nt: TGTGCCAGCAGGGACCTCTACAGGGGGAACTATGGCTACACCTTC; CDR3aa: CASRDLYRGNYGYTF
v_gene: TRBV7-9; d_gene: TRBD2; abundance: .; j_gene: TRBJ2-3; CDR3nt: TGTGCCACCAGACCCCTGACTAGCGGGAGATATCCAGATACGCAGTATTTT; CDR3aa: CATRPLTSGRYPDTQYF
v_gene: TRBV27; d_gene: .; abundance: .; j_gene: TRBJ2-6; CDR3nt: TGTGCCAGCAGTTTTTATGGGGCCAACGTCCTGACTTTC; CDR3aa: CASSFYGANVLTF
v_gene: TRBV19; d_gene: .; abundance: .; j_gene: TRBJ2-1; CDR3nt: TGTGCCAGTAGTAGGGACTCCTACAATGAGCAGTTCTTC; CDR3aa: CASSRDSYNEQFF
v_gene: TRBV7-9; d_gene: .; abundance: .; j_gene: TRBJ2-2; CDR3nt: TGTGCCAGCAGCTATACAGGGAGCATCGGGGAGCTGTTTTTT; CDR3aa: CASSYTGSIGELFF
v_gene: TRBV4-3; d_gene: .; abundance: once; j_gene: TRBJ2-6; CDR3nt: TGCGCCAGCAGCCAAGACAGGGCCTCTGGGGCCAACGTCCTGACTTTC; CDR3aa: CASSQDRASGANVLTF
v_gene: TRBV7-2; d_gene: TRBD1; abundance: .; j_gene: TRBJ2-7; CDR3nt: TGTGCCAGCAGCTGGGGACAGGGGGCCTCCTACGAGCAGTACTTC; CDR3aa: CASSWGQGASYEQYF
v_gene: TRBV19; d_gene: .; abundance: .; j_gene: TRBJ1-2; CDR3nt: TGTGCCAGTAGTTTCTATTTGGCTAACTATGGCTACACCTTC; CDR3aa: CASSFYLANYGYTF
v_gene: TRBV6-5; d_gene: TRBD2; abundance: .; j_gene: TRBJ2-1; CDR3nt: TGTGCCAGCACCCCGGGGGGGACTTACAATGAGCAGTTCTTC; CDR3aa: CASTPGGTYNEQFF
v_gene: TRBV5-1; d_gene: TRBD1; abundance: .; j_gene: TRBJ1-2; CDR3nt: TGCGCCAGCAGCTTCCCTGACAGGGTTAATGGCTACACCTTC; CDR3aa: CASSFPDRVNGYTF
v_gene: TRBV6-6; d_gene: .; abundance: few; j_gene: TRBJ1-6; CDR3nt: TGTGCCACCCTTGGGGCCTATAATTCACCCCTCCACTTT; CDR3aa: CATLGAYNSPLHF
v_gene: TRBV4-1; d_gene: .; abundance: .; j_gene: TRBJ2-7; CDR3nt: TGCGCCAGCAGCCAAGAGACCCTAGCGTACTGGGAGCAGTACTTC; CDR3aa: CASSQETLAYWEQYF
v_gene: TRBV7-9; d_gene: .; abundance: .; j_gene: TRBJ1-5; CDR3nt: TGTGCCAGCAGCCGTGGGGGGCCCCAGCATTTT; CDR3aa: CASSRGGPQHF
v_gene: TRBV6-6; d_gene: TRBD1; abundance: few; j_gene: TRBJ1-5; CDR3nt: TGTGCCAGCAGTTTTACACTACAGGGGGCGAGGCCCCAGCATTTT; CDR3aa: CASSFTLQGARPQHF
v_gene: TRBV4-1; d_gene: TRBD1; abundance: few; j_gene: TRBJ2-7; CDR3nt: TGCGCCAGCAGCCAAGAGGGGACAGGGGTATCGTACGAGCAGTACTTC; CDR3aa: CASSQEGTGVSYEQYF
v_gene: TRBV13; d_gene: .; abundance: .; j_gene: TRBJ2-2; CDR3nt: TGTGCCAGCAGCTACAACCCCGGGGAGCTGTTTTTT; CDR3aa: CASSYNPGELFF
v_gene: TRBV9; d_gene: TRBD1; abundance: .; j_gene: TRBJ1-2; CDR3nt: TGTGCCAGCAGCGTAGCTTCCGGGACAGGGGGCTATGGCTACACCTTC; CDR3aa: CASSVASGTGGYGYTF
v_gene: TRBV7-9; d_gene: .; abundance: .; j_gene: TRBJ2-7; CDR3nt: TGTGCCAGCAGCTCAACAGGGAAAAACAACGAGCAGTACTTC; CDR3aa: CASSSTGKNNEQYF
v_gene: TRBV4-3; d_gene: .; abundance: .; j_gene: TRBJ2-2; CDR3nt: TGCGCCAGCAGCCAAGGACCCGGGGAGCTGTTTTTT; CDR3aa: CASSQGPGELFF
v_gene: TRBV19; d_gene: .; abundance: .; j_gene: TRBJ2-3; CDR3nt: TGTGCCAGTAGTATAGGAAAAACAGATACGCAGTATTTT; CDR3aa: CASSIGKTDTQYF
v_gene: TRBV6-5; d_gene: .; abundance: once; j_gene: TRBJ2-2; CDR3nt: TGTGCCAGCAGTTACCCGGGAAGCGGCACCGGGGAGCTGTTTTTT; CDR3aa: CASSYPGSGTGELFF
v_gene: TRBV5-6; d_gene: TRBD2; abundance: once; j_gene: TRBJ2-7; CDR3nt: TGTGCCAGCAGCCACCTGACTAGCAGCGAGCAGTACTTC; CDR3aa: CASSHLTSSEQYF
v_gene: TRBV30; d_gene: .; abundance: few; j_gene: TRBJ1-5; CDR3nt: TGTGCCTGGAGTGTACCGGGAGGAGGAAATCAGCCCCAGCATTTT; CDR3aa: CAWSVPGGGNQPQHF
v_gene: TRBV28; d_gene: .; abundance: .; j_gene: TRBJ1-1; CDR3nt: TGTGCCAGCAGTTTGCGGCCGTCCACTGAAGCTTTCTTT; CDR3aa: CASSLRPSTEAFF
v_gene: TRBV18; d_gene: .; abundance: .; j_gene: TRBJ2-1; CDR3nt: TGTGCCAGCTCACCACCGAAGAATGAGCAGTTCTTC; CDR3aa: CASSPPKNEQFF
v_gene: TRBV15; d_gene: .; abundance: once; j_gene: TRBJ2-5; CDR3nt: TGTGCCACCAGCAGAGATGCGGGTGTAACGGTATATAACTTC; CDR3aa: CATSRDAGVTVYNF
v_gene: TRBV14; d_gene: TRBD1; abundance: .; j_gene: TRBJ2-3; CDR3nt: TGTGCCAGCAGCCGACAGGGGCTTAGCACAGATACGCAGTATTTT; CDR3aa: CASSRQGLSTDTQYF
v_gene: TRBV6-5; d_gene: .; abundance: .; j_gene: TRBJ1-5; CDR3nt: TGTGCCAGCAGTTACTCGGCGGGCAGGCAGCCCCAGCATTTT; CDR3aa: CASSYSAGRQPQHF
v_gene: TRBV9; d_gene: TRBD2; abundance: .; j_gene: TRBJ2-3; CDR3nt: TGTGCCAGCAGCGACGGGGGGGGCACAGATACGCAGTATTTT; CDR3aa: CASSDGGGTDTQYF
v_gene: TRBV27; d_gene: TRBD1; abundance: .; j_gene: TRBJ1-4; CDR3nt: TGTGCCAACGGACAGGACAAAGCTAATGAAAAACTGTTTTTT; CDR3aa: CANGQDKANEKLFF
v_gene: TRBV19; d_gene: .; abundance: .; j_gene: TRBJ1-4; CDR3nt: TGTGCCAGTAGTTCAACCGCACTCACAGTCGTCGATGAAAAACTGTTTTTT; CDR3aa: CASSSTALTVVDEKLFF
v_gene: TRBV14; d_gene: .; abundance: .; j_gene: TRBJ1-3; CDR3nt: TGTGCCAGCAGCCAAGGGGCGCGGGGCTACTCTGGAAACACCATATATTTT; CDR3aa: CASSQGARGYSGNTIYF
v_gene: TRBV9; d_gene: .; abundance: .; j_gene: TRBJ2-1; CDR3nt: TGTGCCAGCAGCGTGTCGTGGGGGAGTCGGCATGAGCAGTTCTTC; CDR3aa: CASSVSWGSRHEQFF
v_gene: TRBV28; d_gene: .; abundance: once; j_gene: TRBJ2-7; CDR3nt: TGTGCCAGCAGAGGACAGACGACTACCTACGAGCAGTACTTC; CDR3aa: CASRGQTTTYEQYF
v_gene: TRBV19; d_gene: .; abundance: .; j_gene: TRBJ2-5; CDR3nt: TGTGCCAGTAGTAACCAGGGGCAAGAGACCCAGTACTTC; CDR3aa: CASSNQGQETQYF
v_gene: TRBV7-2; d_gene: TRBD2; abundance: few; j_gene: TRBJ2-1; CDR3nt: TGTGCCAGCAGTTTGACTAGCGGGAGTAATGAGCAGTTCTTC; CDR3aa: CASSLTSGSNEQFF
v_gene: TRBV5-4; d_gene: .; abundance: .; j_gene: TRBJ2-7; CDR3nt: TGTGCCAGCAGCTTGACAGGGGGGGGCGAGCAGTACTTC; CDR3aa: CASSLTGGGEQYF
v_gene: TRBV2; d_gene: TRBD1; abundance: .; j_gene: TRBJ1-1; CDR3nt: TGTGCCAGCAGGGCTAGGACAGGAACGAACACTGAAGCTTTCTTT; CDR3aa: CASRARTGTNTEAFF
v_gene: TRBV7-7; d_gene: .; abundance: .; j_gene: TRBJ2-2; CDR3nt: TGTGCTAGCAGCTGGGTGAACAGGACCGGGGAGCTGTTTTTT; CDR3aa: CASSWVNRTGELFF
v_gene: TRBV27; d_gene: .; abundance: .; j_gene: TRBJ1-2; CDR3nt: TGTGCCAGCAGTGTACAGTCTAACTATGGCTACACCTTC; CDR3aa: CASSVQSNYGYTF
v_gene: TRBV27; d_gene: .; abundance: once; j_gene: TRBJ2-2; CDR3nt: TGTGCCAGCAGTTTATTCGGGGGTGGCGGGGAGCTGTTTTTT; CDR3aa: CASSLFGGGGELFF
v_gene: TRBV9; d_gene: .; abundance: .; j_gene: TRBJ2-2; CDR3nt: TGTGCCAGCAGCGTAGCCACCGGGGAGCTGTTTTTT; CDR3aa: CASSVATGELFF
v_gene: TRBV27; d_gene: .; abundance: .; j_gene: TRBJ1-1; CDR3nt: TGTGCCAGCAGTTTCAGGGACGGGACTGAAGCTTTCTTT; CDR3aa: CASSFRDGTEAFF
v_gene: TRBV4-1; d_gene: .; abundance: .; j_gene: TRBJ1-2; CDR3nt: TGCGCCAGCAGCCAACCGGGTAAGGGCTACACCTTC; CDR3aa: CASSQPGKGYTF
v_gene: TRBV10-3; d_gene: .; abundance: .; j_gene: TRBJ1-4; CDR3nt: TGTGCCAGCGCCCCCGCCCTGGGAACTAATGAAAAACTGTTTTTT; CDR3aa: CASAPALGTNEKLFF
v_gene: TRBV11-2; d_gene: TRBD1; abundance: .; j_gene: TRBJ2-7; CDR3nt: TGTGCCAGCAGCGTTAAGACAGGGGCGGCCGAGCAGTACTTC; CDR3aa: CASSVKTGAAEQYF
v_gene: TRBV9; d_gene: .; abundance: few; j_gene: TRBJ2-1; CDR3nt: TGTGCCAGCAGCGAACTACCTTACTTCTCCTCCTACAATGAGCAGTTCTTC; CDR3aa: CASSELPYFSSYNEQFF
v_gene: TRBV6-5; d_gene: .; abundance: .; j_gene: TRBJ2-1; CDR3nt: TGTGCCAGCAGGGGACCAGGCCATGAGCAGTTCTTC; CDR3aa: CASRGPGHEQFF
v_gene: TRBV7-3; d_gene: TRBD2; abundance: few; j_gene: TRBJ2-3; CDR3nt: TGTGCCAGCAGCTTGAGCGGGGGAGACTTAGCCACAGATACGCAGTATTTT; CDR3aa: CASSLSGGDLATDTQYF